This T cell receptor (beta chain) was identified during a study of blood T cell repertoires in COVID-19. The CDR3 has 14 amino acids. Trimming shortened V by 4 bases and J by 5 bases, and 15 bases separated the two germline ends. Germline V lookup: CDR1 SGDLS, CDR2 YYNGEE. TCRdb's table, derived via immunoSEQ multiplex PCR, lists solely in-frame clones and lacks some. In the table there are some 120,000 clones, more than 70% of which are singletons. The receptor was derived from a human donor in a cohort sampled during active COVID-19. This chain joins TRBV9 and TRBJ1-2, with a weak D call TRBD1 (5 bases). What was sequenced was peripheral blood. CDR3 sequence (DNA): TGTGCCAGCAGCAGCTTCGACAGTGGGTATGGCTACACCTTC. This gives the protein CASSSFDSGYGYTF.